These 18 T cell receptor beta chains were all obtained from the same sample, sequenced in a study of cytomegalovirus exposure and HLA in healthy donors. Researchers ran the PCR with 60 Vbeta and 13 Jbeta primers. Assay used: immunoSEQ multiplex PCR; TCRdb lists only in-frame clones, some missing. The sample contains 150,000 to 200,000 clones, around 86% of which appear only once. Sequenced: PBMCs. These receptors were obtained from a man in his fifties in good health and CMV-seropositive.

The rearrangement joins TRBV28 to TRBJ1-2; D is ambiguous. Germline V gene data show CDR1 as MDHEN and CDR2 as SYDVKM. This CDR3 has 16 amino acids. Trimming shortened V by 6 bases and J by 0 bases, and 17 bases separated the two germline ends. The CDR3 loop reads CASSTKYIEANYGYTF. The DNA for the CDR3 is TGTGCCAGCAGCACTAAATACATAGAAGCTAACTATGGCTACACCTTC.

The rearrangement uses TRBV9 and TRBJ2-3, with D perhaps matching TRBD1 (5 bases). The ends were cut back, 0 bases at V and 4 bases at J, with 9 bases in the middle. Germline assignment: CDR1 SGDLS and CDR2 YYNGEE. This CDR3 has 14 residues. CDR3 region: CASSVGGTSDTQYF. Written as DNA, the CDR3 is TGTGCCAGCAGCGTAGGGGGCACCTCAGATACGCAGTATTTT.

The genes are TRBV27 and TRBJ1-5; weak D call: TRBD1 (5 bases). CDR3 length equals 13 residues. V dropped 6 bases and J dropped 5 bases, with 11 bases sitting between them. CDR1 MNHEY and CDR2 SMNVEV come from the germline V gene (reference sequence). The CDR3 is CASSLDSHQPQHF. DNA for the CDR3: TGTGCCAGCAGCCTCGACAGCCATCAGCCCCAGCATTTT.

The CDR3 region has the DNA TGTGCCAGCAGCCCTGGGAGCGGGGGGGCTCGGGAGACCCAGTACTTC. Encoded protein: CASSPGSGGARETQYF. V usage is TRBV7-9 and J usage is TRBJ2-5; 10 bases match TRBD2. The CDR3 covers 16 residues. Germline CDR1 is SEHNR and CDR2 is FQNEAQ (reference sequence). V lost 5 bases, J lost 5 bases, and 11 bases stayed unmatched. Supplemented by reference TRBV7-9 and TRBJ2-5, the full variable domain reads DTGVSQNPRHKITKRGQNVTFRCDPISEHNRLYWYRQTLGQGPEFLTYFQNEAQLEKSRLLSDRFSAERPKGSFSTLEIQRTEQGDSAMYLCASSPGSGGARETQYFGPGTRLLVL.

The chain couples TRBV5-1 to TRBJ2-7, with 10 bases identical to TRBD2. V was pared by 5 bases and J by 5 bases, with 13 bases of the junction left unmatched. The CDR3 runs to 16 residues. The germline V gene encodes CDR1 SGHRS and CDR2 YFSETQ. The CDR3 is CASSPTSSGSFHEQYF. CDR3 DNA sequence: TGCGCCAGCAGTCCAACCTCTAGCGGGAGTTTCCACGAGCAGTACTTC.

The V gene is TRBV27, the J gene TRBJ2-5; weak D call: TRBD2 (6 bases). CDR3 length: 14 residues. Germline assignment: CDR1 MNHEY and CDR2 SMNVEV (reference sequence). V lost 4 bases, J lost 2 bases, and 11 bases lay in between. The CDR3 protein is CASSSWDSQETQYF. In DNA form, the CDR3 reads TGTGCCAGCAGTTCCTGGGACTCGCAAGAGACCCAGTACTTC.

The chain has TRBV6-5 and TRBJ2-6, with a weak D call TRBD2 (5 bases). This CDR3 region has 14 residues. The germline V gene has CDR1 MNHEY and CDR2 SVGAGI. With 6 bases removed from V and 0 bases from J, the gap between germline ends came to 6 bases. CDR3 in amino acids: CASSRDSGANVLTF. The CDR3 DNA follows: TGTGCCAGCAGCCGGGACTCTGGGGCCAACGTCCTGACTTTC.

The rearrangement joins TRBV7-9 to TRBJ1-1; possible D gene TRBD1, 5 bases. This CDR3 has 16 amino acids. Deletions cut 4 bases from V and 0 bases from J, with 15 bases between. CDR1 is SEHNR, CDR2 FQNEAQ, per germline (reference sequence). In DNA form, the CDR3 reads TGTGCCAGCAGCTCTCGGGAGGGGAGAATGAACACTGAAGCTTTCTTT. Translated: CASSSREGRMNTEAFF. Supplemented by reference TRBV7-9 and TRBJ1-1, the full variable domain reads DTGVSQNPRHKITKRGQNVTFRCDPISEHNRLYWYRQTLGQGPEFLTYFQNEAQLEKSRLLSDRFSAERPKGSFSTLEIQRTEQGDSAMYLCASSSREGRMNTEAFFGQGTRLTVV.

This chain connects TRBV5-5 to TRBJ1-4; D is undetermined. This CDR3 region has 14 residues. The V end lost 5 bases, the J end lost 7 bases, and 15 bases lay between the germline ends. Germline V CDR1 and CDR2: SGHKS, YYEKEE (reference sequence). CDR3 in DNA: TGTGCCAGCAGGGCGCTGGAGGTTGGTGAAAAACTGTTTTTT. As protein: CASRALEVGEKLFF.

The chain recombines TRBV5-6 with TRBJ2-7; 9 bases match TRBD1. Germline V gives CDR1 SGHDT, CDR2 YYEEEE. Trimming cost V 2 bases and J 5 bases; bases outside gene matches: 5. The CDR3 has 14 amino acids. The CDR3 DNA reads TGTGCCAGCAGCTTATCCGGGACAGGGAACGAGCAGTACTTC. Protein product: CASSLSGTGNEQYF.

J is TRBJ1-1 and V is TRBV12-5; D is undetermined. Trimming took 6 bases from V and 3 from J, leaving 14 bases between them. The germline CDR1 and CDR2 sequences are LGHNT and FRNRAP. This CDR3 is built from 14 residues. The CDR3: CASGMAPEDTEAFF. DNA of the CDR3: TGTGCTAGTGGCATGGCCCCCGAGGACACTGAAGCTTTCTTT.

A few counts support this clone. The chain has TRBV6-5 and TRBJ1-3, with D possibly TRBD1 on 6 matching bases. Germline values: CDR1 MNHEY, CDR2 SVGAGI. There are 14 residues in the CDR3. Trimming took off 6 bases at V and 4 bases at J, with 13 bases between the two ends. The CDR3 sequence: CASSLDRSGNTIYF. CDR3 DNA sequence: TGTGCCAGCAGCCTAGACAGGTCGGGAAACACCATATATTTT.

This chain uses TRBV6-5 with TRBJ2-1; D perhaps matches TRBD1 (6 bases). The germline gives CDR1 MNHEY, CDR2 SVGAGI. CDR3 size: 13 residues. V gave up 10 bases and J gave up 9 bases, with 19 bases separating them. The CDR3 reads CATRQDVFGEQFF. The CDR3 bases are TGTGCCACCCGACAGGACGTTTTTGGTGAGCAGTTCTTC.

This rearrangement joins TRBV28 to TRBJ2-2, with 10 bases lining up with TRBD2. Germline trimming cut 6 bases from V and 0 bases from J; bases unmatched to any gene: 7. The germline V gene has CDR1 MDHEN and CDR2 SYDVKM. The CDR3 is 17 residues long. CDR3 nucleotides: TGTGCCAGCAGCCAAGCCGGACTAGCGGCGAACACCGGGGAGCTGTTTTTT. This codes for CASSQAGLAANTGELFF. Drawing the rest from reference TRBV28 and TRBJ2-2, the complete variable domain is DVKVTQSSRYLVKRTGEKVFLECVQDMDHENMFWYRQDPGLGLRLIYFSYDVKMKEKGDIPEGYSVSREKKERFSLILESASTNQTSMYLCASSQAGLAANTGELFFGEGSRLTVL.

The rearrangement links TRBV19 to TRBJ2-3, with 8 bases identical to TRBD2. Unmatched junction bases numbered 9, after V lost 6 bases and J lost 4 bases. There are 15 residues in the CDR3. Germline lookup yields CDR1 LNHDA and CDR2 SQIVND (reference sequence). Written as DNA, the CDR3 is TGTGCCAGTAGGCTACAAGCGGGGGCGTCAGATACGCAGTATTTT. Its protein product is CASRLQAGASDTQYF.

The chain uses TRBV7-9 and TRBJ2-5, with D hard to call. The tail of the sequence fits TRBJ2-7 better, so the J call may be wrong. In germline, CDR1 is SEHNR, CDR2 FQNEAQ (reference sequence). The CDR3 is made up of 14 amino acids. The DNA for the CDR3 is TGTGCCAGCAGCTTGGAGCGTCGGAGCTACGAGCAGTACTTC. It specifies CASSLERRSYEQYF.

The chain employs TRBV5-4 and TRBJ1-2, with D unresolved. The CDR3 contains 13 residues. V lost 1 base to trimming and J lost 1 base, with 5 bases between them. Germline-derived CDR1 and CDR2 are SGHNT and YYREEE (reference sequence). As DNA, the CDR3 is TGTGCCAGCAGCTTGCCCGGTAACTATGGCTACACCTTC. Protein product: CASSLPGNYGYTF. The full variable domain, completed using reference TRBV5-4 and TRBJ1-2, is ETGVTQSPTHLIKTRGQQVTLRCSSQSGHNTVSWYQQALGQGPQFIFQYYREEENGRGNFPPRFSGLQFPNYSSELNVNALELDDSALYLCASSLPGNYGYTFGSGTRLTVV.

This sequence joins TRBV5-7 and TRBJ2-2, with TRBD2 identical over 11 bases. TRBV5-7 is an open reading frame whose function is uncertain. V lost 0 bases and J lost 1; bases outside the gene matches: 5. The CDR3 is 18 amino acids. CDR3 amino acids: CASSLAGLAGGNTGELFF. The CDR3 region has the DNA TGTGCCAGCAGCTTGGCCGGGCTAGCGGGAGGGAACACCGGGGAGCTGTTTTTT.